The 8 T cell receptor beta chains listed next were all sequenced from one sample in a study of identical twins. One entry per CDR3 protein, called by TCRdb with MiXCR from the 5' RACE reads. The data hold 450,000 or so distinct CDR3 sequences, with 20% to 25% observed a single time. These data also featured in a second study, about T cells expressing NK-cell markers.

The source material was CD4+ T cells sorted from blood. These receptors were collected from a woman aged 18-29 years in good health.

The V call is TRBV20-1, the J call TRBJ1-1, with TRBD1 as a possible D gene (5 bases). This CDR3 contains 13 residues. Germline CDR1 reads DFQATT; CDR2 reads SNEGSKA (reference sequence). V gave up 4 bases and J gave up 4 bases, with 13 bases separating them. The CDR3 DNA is TGCAGTGCTATTATCCCGGGGACCACTGAAGCTTTCTTT. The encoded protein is CSAIIPGTTEAFF.

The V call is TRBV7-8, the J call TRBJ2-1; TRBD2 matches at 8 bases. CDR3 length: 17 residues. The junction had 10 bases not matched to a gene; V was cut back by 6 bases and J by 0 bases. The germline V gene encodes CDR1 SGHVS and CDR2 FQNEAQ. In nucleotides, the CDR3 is TGTGCCAGCAGTCATAGTATGAGCGGGAGCTCCTACAATGAGCAGTTCTTC. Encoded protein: CASSHSMSGSSYNEQFF.

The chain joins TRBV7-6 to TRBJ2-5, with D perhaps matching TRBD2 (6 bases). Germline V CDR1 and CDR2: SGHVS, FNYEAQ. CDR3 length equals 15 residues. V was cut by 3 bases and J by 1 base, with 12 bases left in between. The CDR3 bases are TGTGCCAGCAGCTTTTCGGCGGGGTCCCAAGAGACCCAGTACTTC. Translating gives CASSFSAGSQETQYF.

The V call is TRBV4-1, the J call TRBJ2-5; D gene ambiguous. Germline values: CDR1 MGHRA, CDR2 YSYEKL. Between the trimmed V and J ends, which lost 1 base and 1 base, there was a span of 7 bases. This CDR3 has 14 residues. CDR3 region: CASSQGYSQETQYF. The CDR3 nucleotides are TGCGCCAGCAGCCAAGGATACTCCCAAGAGACCCAGTACTTC.

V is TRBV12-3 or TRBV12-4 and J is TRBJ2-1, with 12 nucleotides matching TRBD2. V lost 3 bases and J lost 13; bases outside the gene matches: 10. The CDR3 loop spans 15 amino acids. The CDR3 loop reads CASSFLLAGGDRQFF. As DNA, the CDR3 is TGTGCCAGCAGTTTTTTACTAGCGGGAGGCGACAGACAGTTCTTC.

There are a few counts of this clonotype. CDR3 DNA: TGCAGTGCTACCACTCAGGGGATGCACTATGGCTACACCTTC. It encodes CSATTQGMHYGYTF. The chain has TRBV20-1 and TRBJ1-2; tentative D call: TRBD1 (6 bases). Germline assignment: CDR1 DFQATT and CDR2 SNEGSKA (reference sequence). This CDR3 spans 14 amino acids. The V and J ends lost 4 bases and 3 bases respectively, with 15 bases between them.

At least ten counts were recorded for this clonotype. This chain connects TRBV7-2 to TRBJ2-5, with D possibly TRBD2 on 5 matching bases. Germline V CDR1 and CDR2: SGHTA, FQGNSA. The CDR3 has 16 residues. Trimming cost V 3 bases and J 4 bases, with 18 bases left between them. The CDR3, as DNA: TGTGCCAGCAGCTTTGACCGGAGGCAGAAAATAGAGACCCAGTACTTC. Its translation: CASSFDRRQKIETQYF.

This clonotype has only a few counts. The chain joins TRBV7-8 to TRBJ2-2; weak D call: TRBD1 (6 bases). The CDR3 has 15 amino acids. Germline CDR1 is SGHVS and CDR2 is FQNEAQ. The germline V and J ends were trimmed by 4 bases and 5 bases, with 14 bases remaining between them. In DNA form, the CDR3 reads TGTGCCAGCAGCTACACAGGGTTTTCGACCGGGGAGCTGTTTTTT. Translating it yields CASSYTGFSTGELFF.